This T cell receptor beta chain was identified in a study of blood T cell repertoires in COVID-19. Turning to the study itself: The origin of the acute and convalescent COVID-19 samples was the United States, Italy and Spain.

In the study's own analysis: Nucleated cell number was recorded as an estimate derived from reference gene primer amplification. Libraries were prepared by immunoSEQ multiplex PCR; TCRdb keeps only in-frame clonotypes and omits some of them. The V and J calls and clone size come from that table; D and trimming were worked out from the DNA. The table shows about 130,000 clones, with roughly 77% occurring only once. The sequencing sample was made of peripheral blood. The TCR was taken from a woman aged 70 to 79 with COVID-19, enrolled during active disease.

The CDR3 sequence is CASSVDRTPTDTQYF. CDR3 sequence (DNA): TGTGCCAGCAGCGTCGACAGGACCCCCACAGATACGCAGTATTTT. The chain has TRBV11-2 and TRBJ2-3; D is perhaps TRBD1 (6 bases). V was clipped by 5 bases and J by 2 bases, with 14 bases between them. CDR1 SGHAT and CDR2 FQNNGV come from the germline V gene. The CDR3 spans 15 residues.